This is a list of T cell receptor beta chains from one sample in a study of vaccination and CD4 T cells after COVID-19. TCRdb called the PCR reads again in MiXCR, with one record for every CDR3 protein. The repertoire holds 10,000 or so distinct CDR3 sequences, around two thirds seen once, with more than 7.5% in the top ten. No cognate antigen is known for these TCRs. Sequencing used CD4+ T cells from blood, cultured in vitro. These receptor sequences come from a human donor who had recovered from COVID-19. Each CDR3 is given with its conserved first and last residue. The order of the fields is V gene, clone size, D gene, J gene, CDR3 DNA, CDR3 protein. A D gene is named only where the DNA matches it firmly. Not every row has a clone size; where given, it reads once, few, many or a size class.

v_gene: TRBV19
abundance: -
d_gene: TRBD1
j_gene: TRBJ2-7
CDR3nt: TGTGCCAGTAGGAGCAGGGGGCGAGGCTACGAGCAGTACTTC
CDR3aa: CASRSRGRGYEQYF

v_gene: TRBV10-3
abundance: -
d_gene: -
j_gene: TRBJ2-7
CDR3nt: TGTGCCATCAGTGAGGACCGCTACGAGCAGTACTTC
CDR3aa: CAISEDRYEQYF

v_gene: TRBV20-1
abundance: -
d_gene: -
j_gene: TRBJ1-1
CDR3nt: TGCAGTGCTCCATCATTAAGGACCTCGAACACTGAAGCTTTCTTT
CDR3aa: CSAPSLRTSNTEAFF

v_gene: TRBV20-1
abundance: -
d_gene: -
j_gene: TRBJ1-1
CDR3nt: TGCAGTGCTAGAAAACCAGGTACGAACACTGAAGCTTTCTTT
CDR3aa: CSARKPGTNTEAFF

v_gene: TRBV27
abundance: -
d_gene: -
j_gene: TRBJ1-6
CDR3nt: TGTGCCAGCAGTTTCGGGGCAAAGTCACCCCTCCACTTT
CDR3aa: CASSFGAKSPLHF

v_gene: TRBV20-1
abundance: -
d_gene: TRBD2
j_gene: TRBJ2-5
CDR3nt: TGCAGTGCTAGAGTAGGACTAGCGCCGTACCAAGAGACCCAGTACTTC
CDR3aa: CSARVGLAPYQETQYF

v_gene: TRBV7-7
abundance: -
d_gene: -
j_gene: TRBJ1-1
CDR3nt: TGTGCCAGCAGCTTATTACAGGGTACTGAAGCTTTCTTT
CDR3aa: CASSLLQGTEAFF

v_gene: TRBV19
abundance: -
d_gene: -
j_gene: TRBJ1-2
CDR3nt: TGTGCCAGTAGTATAGCTTCAGGCTTCGAATATGGCTACACCTTC
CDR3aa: CASSIASGFEYGYTF

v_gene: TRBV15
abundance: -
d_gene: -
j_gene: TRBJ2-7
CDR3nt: TGTGCCACCAGCACCCCGGGGGCTGGGTACGAGCAGTACTTC
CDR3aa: CATSTPGAGYEQYF

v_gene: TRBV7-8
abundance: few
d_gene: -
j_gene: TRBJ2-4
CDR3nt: TGTGCCAGCAGCCCCGACAGTCGAAGTGGAGCCAAAAACATTCAGTACTTC
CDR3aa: CASSPDSRSGAKNIQYF

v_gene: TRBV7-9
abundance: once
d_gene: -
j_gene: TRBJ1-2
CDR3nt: TGTGCCAGCAGCTTAAAGGGTAGTACTTATGGCTACACCTTC
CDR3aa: CASSLKGSTYGYTF

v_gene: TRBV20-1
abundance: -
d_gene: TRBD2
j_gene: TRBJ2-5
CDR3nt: TGCAGTGCGCTAGTCCCGACTAGCGGGAGTGGGGAGACCCAGTACTTC
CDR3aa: CSALVPTSGSGETQYF

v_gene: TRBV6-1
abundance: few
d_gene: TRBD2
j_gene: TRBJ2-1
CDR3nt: TGTGCCAGCAGCCCACGGAGGAGCGGACTAGCGGCATACAATGAGCAGTTCTTC
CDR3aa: CASSPRRSGLAAYNEQFF

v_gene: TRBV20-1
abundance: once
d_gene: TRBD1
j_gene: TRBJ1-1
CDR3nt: TGCAGTGCTAGAGGTCCTAACAGGGGGCTAATGATGAACACTGAAGCTTTCTTT
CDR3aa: CSARGPNRGLMMNTEAFF

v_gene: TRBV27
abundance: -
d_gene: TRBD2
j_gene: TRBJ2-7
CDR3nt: TGTGCCAGCAGCATTACTAGCGGGAGCTACGAGCAGTACTTC
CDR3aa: CASSITSGSYEQYF

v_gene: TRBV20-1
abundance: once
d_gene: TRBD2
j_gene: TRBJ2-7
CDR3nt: TGCAGTGCTAATTACCAGCGGGGCTCCTACGAGCAGTACTTC
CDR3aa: CSANYQRGSYEQYF

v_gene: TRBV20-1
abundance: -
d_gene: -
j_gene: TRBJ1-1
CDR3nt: TGCAGTGCGAGACCCGCGGCATTCAGCACTGAAGCTTTCTTT
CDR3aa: CSARPAAFSTEAFF

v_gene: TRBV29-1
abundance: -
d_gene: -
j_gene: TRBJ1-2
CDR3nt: TGCAGCGTTGGAGTGCGGACTAACTATGGCTACACCTTC
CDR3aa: CSVGVRTNYGYTF

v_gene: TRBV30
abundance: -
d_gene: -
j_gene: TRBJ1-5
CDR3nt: TGTGCCTGGTCTACAGGAGGGGGTCAGCCCCAGCATTTT
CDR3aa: CAWSTGGGQPQHF

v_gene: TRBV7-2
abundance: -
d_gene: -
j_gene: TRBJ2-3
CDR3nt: TGTGCCAGCAGTTCCGCCCTACCGTGGTATTTT
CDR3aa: CASSSALPWYF

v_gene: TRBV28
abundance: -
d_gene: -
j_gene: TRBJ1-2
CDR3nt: TGTGCCAGCAGTTTCCGACAGATCTACGGCTACACCTTC
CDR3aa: CASSFRQIYGYTF

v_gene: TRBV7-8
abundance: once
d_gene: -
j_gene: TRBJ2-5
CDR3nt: TGTGCCAGCAGCAAAAGCAGGGAGCAAGAGACCCAGTACTTC
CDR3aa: CASSKSREQETQYF

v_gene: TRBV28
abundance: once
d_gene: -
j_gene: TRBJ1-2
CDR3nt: TGTGCCAGCAGTTCCCAGACCATTTTTGTCTGTGGTTTC
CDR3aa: CASSSQTIFVCGF

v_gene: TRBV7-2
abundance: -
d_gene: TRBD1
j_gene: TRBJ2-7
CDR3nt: TGTGCCAGCACCCGGGACAGTATACAATACGAGCAGTACTTC
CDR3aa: CASTRDSIQYEQYF

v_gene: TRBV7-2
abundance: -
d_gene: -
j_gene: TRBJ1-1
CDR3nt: TGTGCCAGCAGCTTCCTACACACTGAAGCTTTCTTT
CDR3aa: CASSFLHTEAFF

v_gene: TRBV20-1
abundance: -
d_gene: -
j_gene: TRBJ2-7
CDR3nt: TGCAGTGCTAGCGTTGAGAGGCAGTACTTC
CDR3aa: CSASVERQYF

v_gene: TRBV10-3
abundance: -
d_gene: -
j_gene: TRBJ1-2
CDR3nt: TGTGCCATCCGGGCAGCCCTTAGTGATGGCTACACCTTC
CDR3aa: CAIRAALSDGYTF

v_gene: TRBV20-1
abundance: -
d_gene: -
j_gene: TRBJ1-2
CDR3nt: TGCAGTGCTAGAGGAGATGGGGGGCAGGGCTATGGCTACACCTTC
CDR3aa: CSARGDGGQGYGYTF

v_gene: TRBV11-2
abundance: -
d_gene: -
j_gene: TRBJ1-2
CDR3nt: TGTGCCAGCAGCTTAGCCCAGGGGAGAGGTGGCTACACCTTC
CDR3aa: CASSLAQGRGGYTF

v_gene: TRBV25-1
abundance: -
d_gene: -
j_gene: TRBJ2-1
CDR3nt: TGTGCCAGCAGCCCCGGCCCCAATGAGCAGTTCTTC
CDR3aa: CASSPGPNEQFF

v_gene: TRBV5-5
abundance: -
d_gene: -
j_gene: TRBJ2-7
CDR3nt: TGTGCCAGCAGCTTGGCCGGGGGACAGAACTACGAGCAGTACTTC
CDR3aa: CASSLAGGQNYEQYF

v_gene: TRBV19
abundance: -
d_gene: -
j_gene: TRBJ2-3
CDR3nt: TGTGCCAGTAGTGGCGTACCGGTTGATACGCAGTATTTT
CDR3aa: CASSGVPVDTQYF

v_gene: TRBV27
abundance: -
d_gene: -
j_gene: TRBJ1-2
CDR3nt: TGTGCCAGCAGAAGGACAGCCTCTAACTATGGCTACACCTTC
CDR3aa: CASRRTASNYGYTF

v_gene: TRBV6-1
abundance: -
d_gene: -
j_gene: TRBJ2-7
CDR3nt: TGTGCCAGCAGCCCCCAGGGCACCCCCTCCCACGAGCAGTACTTC
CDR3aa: CASSPQGTPSHEQYF

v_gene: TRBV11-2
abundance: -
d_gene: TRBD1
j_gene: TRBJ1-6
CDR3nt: TGTGCCAGCAGCTCCTACCGGGGGACAGGAGGGAATTCACCCCTCCACTTT
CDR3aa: CASSSYRGTGGNSPLHF

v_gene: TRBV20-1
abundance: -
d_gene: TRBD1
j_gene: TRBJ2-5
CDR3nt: TGCAGTGCCATGCTACAGGGGGCGTCTGTAGAGACCCAGTACTTC
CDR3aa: CSAMLQGASVETQYF

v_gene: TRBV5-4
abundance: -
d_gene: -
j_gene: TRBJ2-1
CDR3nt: TGTGCCAGCAACCCCGGGGACGATGAGCAGTTCTTC
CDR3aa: CASNPGDDEQFF

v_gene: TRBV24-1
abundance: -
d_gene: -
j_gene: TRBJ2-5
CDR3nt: TGTGCCACCAGTGATCCAGGAGGGGTCAAAAGAGAGACCCAGTACTTC
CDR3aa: CATSDPGGVKRETQYF

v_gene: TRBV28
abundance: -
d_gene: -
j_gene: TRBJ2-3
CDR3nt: TGTGCCAGCAGTCCCTTGGGGCAGGGGAAGGATACGCAGTATTTT
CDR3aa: CASSPLGQGKDTQYF

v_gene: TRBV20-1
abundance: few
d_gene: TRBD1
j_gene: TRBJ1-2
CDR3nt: TGCAGTGCTCAGGGGGACACCTGGCGCTATGGCTACACCTTC
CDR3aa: CSAQGDTWRYGYTF

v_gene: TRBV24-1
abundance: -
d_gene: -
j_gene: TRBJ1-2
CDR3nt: TGTGCCACCAACGACGCGGCGGGGGGCTACACCTTC
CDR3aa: CATNDAAGGYTF

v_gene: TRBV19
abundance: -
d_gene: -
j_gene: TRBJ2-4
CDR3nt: TGTGCCAGTAGTACGAGACCCCAAGCCAAAAACATTCAGTACTTC
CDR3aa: CASSTRPQAKNIQYF

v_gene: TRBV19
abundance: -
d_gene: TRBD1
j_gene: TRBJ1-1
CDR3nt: TGTGCCAGTACGGGACAGGGTTCGGTCACTGAAGCTTTCTTT
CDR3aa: CASTGQGSVTEAFF